This T cell receptor beta chain was identified during a study of T cells after yellow fever vaccination. Study-wide results and limits: A limited proportion of clonotypes was detected within both the CD4 and CD8 compartments. Peaking on day 5 versus 15, the secondary response was faster but weaker. Most clones from primary vaccination were detected again post-booster (just under 97% CD4, about 85% CD8).

This clonotype turned up a few times. The antigen remains unidentified. Germline CDR1 reads LGHNA; CDR2 reads YNFKEQ. The CDR3 is 13 residues long. Trimming cost V 3 bases and J 13 bases; bases outside gene matches: 5. A 5'RACE template-switching step, the method used to make TCR cDNA, added a universal primer site and UMIs. TCRdb reprocessed the 5' RACE reads with MiXCR, giving one entry per CDR3 protein. In the table there are roughly 310,000 distinct CDR3 sequences, around 4% of which are singletons. The sample here was PBMCs, taken on the day of the yellow fever booster vaccination. This receptor was obtained from a man younger than 35 who received the YFV17D yellow fever vaccine. The chain links TRBV4-2 to TRBJ2-5; the match to TRBD2 covers 13 bases. CDR3 in DNA: TGTGCCAGCAGCCAGCAGACTAGCGGGGGGCCGTACTTC. Protein sequence: CASSQQTSGGPYF.